Shown below are 4 T cell receptor beta chains from a single sample sequenced in a study of CD8 T cells in ankylosing spondylitis. MiXCR, run by TCRdb on the 5' RACE reads, gives a single entry per CDR3 protein. Counted here are 250,000 or so distinct CDR3 sequences, over 9.5% occurring once; the ten biggest clones make up about 2.8%. Specimen: blood, either unsorted or a sorted T cell fraction (not recorded which). These TCRs come from a male donor with ankylosing spondylitis or in good health (not recorded which).

The chain carries TRBV30 and TRBJ2-3; possible D gene TRBD1, 6 bases. This CDR3 has 15 amino acids. V gave up 7 bases and J gave up 4 bases, with 21 bases separating them. Germline assignment: CDR1 GTSNPN and CDR2 SVGIG (reference sequence). The CDR3 spells CASRPETGAPDTQYF. CDR3 DNA: TGTGCCTCTCGGCCCGAGACAGGTGCCCCAGATACGCAGTATTTT.

This clonotype was detected a few times. The chain combines TRBV19 with TRBJ1-1; D possibly corresponds to TRBD1 (6 bases). CDR1 and CDR2 from the germline V gene are LNHDA and SQIVND (reference sequence). This CDR3 region has 13 residues. Trimming shortened V by 5 bases and J by 5 bases, and 12 bases separated the two germline ends. Written as DNA, the CDR3 is TGTGCCAGTAGTGCTCAGGGGTTTACTGAAGCTTTCTTT. Its translation is CASSAQGFTEAFF.

The chain couples TRBV10-3 to TRBJ1-2; D uncertain. The V end was cut by 4 bases, the J end by 4 bases, with 19 bases between. Germline V gene sequence: CDR1 ENHRY, CDR2 SYGVKD. The CDR3 has 16 amino acids. DNA for the CDR3: TGTGCCATCAGTGGAACTAATTCACTGCCTCTCTATGGCTACACCTTC. Its protein product is CAISGTNSLPLYGYTF.

In this sample, this clonotype turned up many times. The chain recombines TRBV30 with TRBJ1-1, with a weak D call TRBD1 (5 bases). The CDR3 is 12 residues long. Between the trimmed V and J ends, which lost 5 bases and 5 bases, there was a span of 12 bases. Germline V gene data show CDR1 as GTSNPN and CDR2 as SVGIG (reference sequence). The chain's CDR3 is CAWRPGGTEAFF. As DNA, the CDR3 is TGTGCCTGGCGACCCGGGGGGACTGAAGCTTTCTTT.